This T cell receptor beta chain is from a study of shared clonotypes between healthy human individuals. Points from the study as a whole: The naive CD4 repertoires of several donors were compared, and approximately 5% of clonotypes were shared.

Those who donated were healthy HIV-negative adults, with no recent acute infections or vaccinations reported. V lost 7 bases to trimming and J lost 9 bases, with 19 bases between them. Germline V gene sequence: CDR1 SNHLY, CDR2 FYNNEI. The CDR3 extends over 14 amino acids. Notes on this clone: Its antigen is undetermined.

The repertoire was sequenced with immunoSEQ multiplex PCR; TCRdb's copy has only in-frame clones and lacks some. This sample has millions of clones; over 85% occur once, and the top ten carry 0.11% to 0.15%. The source is a man between 18 and 29 years old in good health. This chain uses TRBV2 with TRBJ1-5; maybe TRBD1 (6 bases). The specimen was naive CD4+ T cells sorted from blood. The subset was: CD45RA+ positively selected. The CDR3 here is CASKNVGANGPQHF. Written as DNA, the CDR3 is TGTGCCAGCAAGAACGTGGGGGCCAATGGGCCCCAGCATTTT.